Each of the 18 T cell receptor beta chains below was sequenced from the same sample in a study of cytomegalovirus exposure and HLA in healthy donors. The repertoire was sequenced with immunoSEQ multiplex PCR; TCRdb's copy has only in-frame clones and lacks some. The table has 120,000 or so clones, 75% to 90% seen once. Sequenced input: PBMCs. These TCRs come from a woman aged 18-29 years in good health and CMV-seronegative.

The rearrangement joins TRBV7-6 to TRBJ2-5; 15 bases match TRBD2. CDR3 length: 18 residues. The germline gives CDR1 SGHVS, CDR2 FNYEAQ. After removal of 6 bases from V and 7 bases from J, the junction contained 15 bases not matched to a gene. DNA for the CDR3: TGTGCCAGCAGTGTGGGGACTAGCGGGGGGCTAAACAGTGGGACCCAGTACTTC. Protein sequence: CASSVGTSGGLNSGTQYF.

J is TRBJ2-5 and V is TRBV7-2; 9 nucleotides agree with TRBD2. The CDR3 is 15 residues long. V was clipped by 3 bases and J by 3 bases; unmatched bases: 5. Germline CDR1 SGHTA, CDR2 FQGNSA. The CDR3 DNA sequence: TGTGCCAGCAGCTTCGTGGCTAGCGGGAAAGAGACCCAGTACTTC. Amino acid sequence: CASSFVASGKETQYF.

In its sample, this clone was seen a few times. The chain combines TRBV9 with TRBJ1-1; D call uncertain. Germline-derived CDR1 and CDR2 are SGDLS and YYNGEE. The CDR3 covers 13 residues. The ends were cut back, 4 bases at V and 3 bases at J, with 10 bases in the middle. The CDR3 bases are TGTGCCAGCAGCCCTGACTCTTACACTGAAGCTTTCTTT. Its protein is CASSPDSYTEAFF.

The CDR3 loop is CASSLSGGPQHEQFF. The CDR3 bases are TGCGCCAGCAGCTTATCAGGGGGGCCTCAGCATGAGCAGTTCTTC. This chain links TRBV5-1 with TRBJ2-1, with D perhaps matching TRBD1 (7 bases). Germline V gives CDR1 SGHRS, CDR2 YFSETQ. Deletions cut 2 bases from V and 8 bases from J, with 17 bases between. CDR3 length equals 15 residues.

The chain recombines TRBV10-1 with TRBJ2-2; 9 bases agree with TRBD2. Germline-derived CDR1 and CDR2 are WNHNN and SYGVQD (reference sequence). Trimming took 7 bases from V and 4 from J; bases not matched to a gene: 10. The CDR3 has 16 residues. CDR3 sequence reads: CASTSAGGPGTGELFF. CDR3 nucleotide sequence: TGCGCCAGCACGTCCGCGGGAGGGCCTGGCACCGGGGAGCTGTTTTTT.

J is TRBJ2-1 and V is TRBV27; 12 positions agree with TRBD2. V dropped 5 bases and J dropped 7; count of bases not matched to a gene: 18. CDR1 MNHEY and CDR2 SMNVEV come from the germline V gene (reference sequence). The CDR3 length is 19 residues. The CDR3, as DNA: TGTGCCAGCAGTCTCCCCTCCGGACAGACTAGCGGGAGTTGGAATGAGCAGTTCTTC. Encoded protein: CASSLPSGQTSGSWNEQFF.

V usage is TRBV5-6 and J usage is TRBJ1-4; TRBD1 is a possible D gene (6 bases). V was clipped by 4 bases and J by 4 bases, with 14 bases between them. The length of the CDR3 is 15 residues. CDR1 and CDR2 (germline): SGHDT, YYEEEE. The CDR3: CASSVGQSRNEKLFF. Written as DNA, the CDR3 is TGTGCCAGCAGCGTAGGACAGAGCCGTAATGAAAAACTGTTTTTT.

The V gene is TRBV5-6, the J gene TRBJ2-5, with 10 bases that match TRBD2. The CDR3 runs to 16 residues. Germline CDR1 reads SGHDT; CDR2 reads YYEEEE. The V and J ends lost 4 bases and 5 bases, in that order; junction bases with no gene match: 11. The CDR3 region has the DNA TGTGCCAGCAGCCCTCAAGCGGGGGGGCCTAGGGAGACCCAGTACTTC. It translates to CASSPQAGGPRETQYF. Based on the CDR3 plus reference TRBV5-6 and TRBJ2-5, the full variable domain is DAGVTQSPTHLIKTRGQQVTLRCSPKSGHDTVSWYQQALGQGPQFIFQYYEEEERQRGNFPDRFSGHQFPNYSSELNVNALLLGDSALYLCASSPQAGGPRETQYFGPGTRLLVL.

CDR3 residues: CASSLGTASEQFF. In DNA form, the CDR3 reads TGTGCCAGCAGCTTGGGGACAGCCAGCGAGCAGTTCTTC. The gene calls are TRBV7-8 and TRBJ2-1, with 7 bases fitting TRBD1. The CDR3 loop spans 13 amino acids. Germline V CDR1 and CDR2: SGHVS, FQNEAQ. The ends lost 3 bases at V and 10 bases at J; junction bases unmatched: 6.

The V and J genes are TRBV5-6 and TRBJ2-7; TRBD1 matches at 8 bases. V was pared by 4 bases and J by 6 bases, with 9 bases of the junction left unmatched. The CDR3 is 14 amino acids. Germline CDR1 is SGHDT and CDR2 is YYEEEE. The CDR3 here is CASSPLGQEIEQYV. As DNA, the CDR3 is TGTGCCAGCAGCCCACTGGGACAGGAGATCGAGCAGTACGTC.

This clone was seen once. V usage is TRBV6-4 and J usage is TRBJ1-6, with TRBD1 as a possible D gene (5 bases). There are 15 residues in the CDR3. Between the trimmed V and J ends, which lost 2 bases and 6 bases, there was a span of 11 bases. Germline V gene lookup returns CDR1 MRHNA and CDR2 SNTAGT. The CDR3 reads CASSDDGGGNSPLHF. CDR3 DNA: TGTGCCAGCAGTGACGATGGGGGAGGTAATTCACCCCTCCACTTT.

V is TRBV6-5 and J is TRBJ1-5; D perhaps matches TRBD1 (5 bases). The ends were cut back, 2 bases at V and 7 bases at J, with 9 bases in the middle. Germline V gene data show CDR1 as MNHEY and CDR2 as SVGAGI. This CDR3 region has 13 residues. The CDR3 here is CASSYGGVQPQHF. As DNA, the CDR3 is TGTGCCAGCAGTTACGGGGGGGTACAGCCCCAGCATTTT.

CDR3 sequence (DNA): TGTGCCAGCAGCAACCGGGACACCTACAATGAGCAGTTCTTC. Translation gives CASSNRDTYNEQFF. The chain is built from TRBV11-3 and TRBJ2-1; possible D gene TRBD1, 6 bases. V dropped 5 bases and J dropped 2 bases, with 10 bases sitting between them. The CDR3 spans 14 residues. Germline V CDR1 and CDR2: SGHNT, YENEEA.

The CDR3 sequence is CASSLRLAFDNEQFF. The CDR3 nucleotides are TGTGCCAGCAGCTTAAGACTAGCGTTTGACAATGAGCAGTTCTTC. The chain recombines TRBV7-8 with TRBJ2-1, with 8 positions matching TRBD2. Per the germline V gene, CDR1 is SGHVS and CDR2 is FQNEAQ. Trimming at V came to 2 bases and at J to 5 bases, leaving 5 bases not matched to a gene. CDR3 length: 15 residues.

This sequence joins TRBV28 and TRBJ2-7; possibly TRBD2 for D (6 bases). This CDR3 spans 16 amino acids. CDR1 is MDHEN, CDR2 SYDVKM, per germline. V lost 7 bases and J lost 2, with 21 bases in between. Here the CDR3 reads CASTMSRDFVTYEQYF. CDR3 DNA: TGTGCCAGCACCATGAGCCGGGACTTTGTAACCTACGAGCAGTACTTC.

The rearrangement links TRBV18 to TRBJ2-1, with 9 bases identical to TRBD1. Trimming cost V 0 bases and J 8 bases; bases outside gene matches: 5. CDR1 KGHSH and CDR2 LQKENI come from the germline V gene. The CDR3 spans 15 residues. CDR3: CASSPPRTGEDEQFF. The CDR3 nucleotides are TGTGCCAGCTCACCACCCCGGACAGGGGAAGATGAGCAGTTCTTC.

The CDR3 spells CASSANTNYGYTF. The CDR3 coding sequence is TGTGCCAGCTCAGCGAATACGAACTATGGCTACACCTTC. The chain joins TRBV6-5 to TRBJ1-2, with unresolved D. Germline V gene sequence: CDR1 MNHEY, CDR2 SVGAGI. The V and J ends lost 8 bases and 2 bases respectively, with 12 bases between them. This CDR3 has 13 residues.

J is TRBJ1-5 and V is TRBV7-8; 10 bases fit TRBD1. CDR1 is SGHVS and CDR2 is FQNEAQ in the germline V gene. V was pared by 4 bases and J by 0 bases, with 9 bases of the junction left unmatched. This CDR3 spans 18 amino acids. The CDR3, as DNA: TGTGCCAGCAGCTCGCTGGACAGGGGGGAATATAGCAATCAGCCCCAGCATTTT. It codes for CASSSLDRGEYSNQPQHF.